This T cell receptor (beta chain) was sequenced during a study of T cells in Graves' hyperthyroidism and ophthalmopathy. Per the germline V gene, CDR1 is KGHDR and CDR2 is SFDVKD. J lost 4 bases, V lost 5 bases, and 6 bases had no gene match. The CDR3 has 14 amino acids. If no ophthalmopathy progression occurred within 18 months, Graves' hyperthyroidism was stable. These patients, aged 18 to 65, had recently diagnosed hyperthyroidism lasting under 2 months. RNA transcripts served as the template for amplifying TCR beta CDR3 regions. First-round RT-PCR with HTBI primers amplified the TCR CDR3 region. TCRdb recomputed calls from the multiplex PCR reads with MiXCR, one row per CDR3 protein. There are roughly 580,000 distinct CDR3 sequences in the sample; 40% to 55% occur only once, and roughly 8.2% lies in the top ten.

The chain uses TRBV24-1 and TRBJ1-2; 7 nucleotides line up with TRBD1. The clonotype originates from a woman aged 18-30 years with Graves' hyperthyroidism. Sequenced sample: peripheral blood or thyroid tissue (not recorded which). Here the CDR3 reads CATSGNRGPYGYTF. The CDR3 DNA follows: TGTGCCACCAGTGGAAACAGGGGTCCCTATGGCTACACCTTC.